This TCR beta chain was captured by sequencing in a study of beta chain features in type 1 diabetes. Overall study results and limits: Cells expressing TCR highly could be over-represented by cDNA sequencing. At VDJ recombination sites, type 1 diabetes patients had fewer insertions and more deleted nucleotides.

Concerning this clone: Its cognate antigen is unknown.

The authors reverse transcribed all of the isolated RNA, so sequencing captured expressed TCRB transcripts. Using immunoSEQ multiplex PCR, the repertoire was profiled, and TCRdb retains in-frame clones only, with some absent. The data show about 240,000 clones, 27% seen once. Donors contributed one heparinised blood draw apiece, averaging roughly 0.12 L. CD4+ naive, central memory, regulatory and stem cell-like memory cells were sorted via CD45RO/CCR7/CD25/CD127/CD95/CD27. The V and J ends lost 4 bases and 3 bases respectively, with 7 bases between them. CDR3 length: 12 amino acids. Germline V CDR1 and CDR2: MDHEN, SYDVKM.

This sequence originates from a young man in good health. The sample taken for sequencing was central memory CD4+ T cells from blood. J is TRBJ2-7 and V is TRBV28; D is uncertain. This CDR3 is CASSSILYEQYF. The CDR3 coding sequence is TGTGCCAGCAGTTCCATCCTCTACGAGCAGTACTTC.